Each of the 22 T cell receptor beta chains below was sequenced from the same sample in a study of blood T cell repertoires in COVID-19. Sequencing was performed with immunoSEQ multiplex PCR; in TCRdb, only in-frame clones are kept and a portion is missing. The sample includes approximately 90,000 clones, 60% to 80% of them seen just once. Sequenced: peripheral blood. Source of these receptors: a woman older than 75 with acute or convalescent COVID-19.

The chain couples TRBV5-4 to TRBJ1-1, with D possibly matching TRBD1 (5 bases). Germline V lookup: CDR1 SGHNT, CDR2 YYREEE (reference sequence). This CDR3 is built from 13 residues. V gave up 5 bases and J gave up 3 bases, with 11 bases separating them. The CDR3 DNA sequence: TGTGCCAGCAGGGCCGGGGGTGACACTGAAGCTTTCTTT. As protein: CASRAGGDTEAFF. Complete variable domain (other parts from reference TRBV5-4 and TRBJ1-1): ETGVTQSPTHLIKTRGQQVTLRCSSQSGHNTVSWYQQALGQGPQFIFQYYREEENGRGNFPPRFSGLQFPNYSSELNVNALELDDSALYLCASRAGGDTEAFFGQGTRLTVV.

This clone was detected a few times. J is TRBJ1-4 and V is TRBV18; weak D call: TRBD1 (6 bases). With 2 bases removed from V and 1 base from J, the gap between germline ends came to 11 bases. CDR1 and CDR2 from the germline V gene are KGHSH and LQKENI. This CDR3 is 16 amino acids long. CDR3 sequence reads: CASSPTTGQTNEKLFF. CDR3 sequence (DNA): TGTGCCAGCTCACCAACAACAGGGCAAACTAATGAAAAACTGTTTTTT.

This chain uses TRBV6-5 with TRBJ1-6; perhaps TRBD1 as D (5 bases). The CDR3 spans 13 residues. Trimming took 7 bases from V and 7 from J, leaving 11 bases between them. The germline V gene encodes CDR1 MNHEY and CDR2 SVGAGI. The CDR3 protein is CASTATGNSPLHF. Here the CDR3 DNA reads TGTGCCAGCACTGCAACAGGAAATTCACCCCTCCACTTT.

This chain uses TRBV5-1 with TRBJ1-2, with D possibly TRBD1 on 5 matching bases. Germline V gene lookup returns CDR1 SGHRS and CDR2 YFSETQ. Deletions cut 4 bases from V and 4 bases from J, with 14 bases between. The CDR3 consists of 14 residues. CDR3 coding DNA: TGCGCCAGCAGCCCAGGAGGGGTGGCCTATGGCTACACCTTC. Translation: CASSPGGVAYGYTF.

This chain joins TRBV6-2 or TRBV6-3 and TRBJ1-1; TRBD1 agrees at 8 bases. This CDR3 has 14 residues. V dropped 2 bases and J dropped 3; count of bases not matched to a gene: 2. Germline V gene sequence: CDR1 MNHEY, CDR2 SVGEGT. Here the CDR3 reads CASSYTDRDTEAFF. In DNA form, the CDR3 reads TGTGCCAGCAGTTACACGGACAGGGACACTGAAGCTTTCTTT.

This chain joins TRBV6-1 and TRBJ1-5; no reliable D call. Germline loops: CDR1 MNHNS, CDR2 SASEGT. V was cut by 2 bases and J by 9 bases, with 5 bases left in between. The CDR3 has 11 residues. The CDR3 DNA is TGTGCCAGCAGTGAACTTTGGCCCCAGCATTTT. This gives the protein CASSELWPQHF.

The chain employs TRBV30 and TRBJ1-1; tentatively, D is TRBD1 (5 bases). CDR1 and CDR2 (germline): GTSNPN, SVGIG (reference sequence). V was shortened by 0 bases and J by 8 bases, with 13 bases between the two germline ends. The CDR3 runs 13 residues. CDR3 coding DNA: TGTGCCTGGAGTGTCCTCGTCGACAGAGAAGCTTTCTTT. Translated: CAWSVLVDREAFF.

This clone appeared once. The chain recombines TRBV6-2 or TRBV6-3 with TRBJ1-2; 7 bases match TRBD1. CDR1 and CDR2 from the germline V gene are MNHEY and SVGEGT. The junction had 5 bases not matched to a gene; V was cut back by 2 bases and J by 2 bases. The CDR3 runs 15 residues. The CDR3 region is CASSYGQGVNYGYTF. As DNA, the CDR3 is TGTGCCAGCAGTTACGGTCAGGGGGTGAACTATGGCTACACCTTC.

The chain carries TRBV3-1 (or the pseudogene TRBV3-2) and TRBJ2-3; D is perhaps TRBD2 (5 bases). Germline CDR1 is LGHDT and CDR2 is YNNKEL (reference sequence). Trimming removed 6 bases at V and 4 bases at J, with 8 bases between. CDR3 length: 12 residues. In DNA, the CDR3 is TGTGCCAGCAGGGATAGCGCAGATACGCAGTATTTT. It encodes CASRDSADTQYF.

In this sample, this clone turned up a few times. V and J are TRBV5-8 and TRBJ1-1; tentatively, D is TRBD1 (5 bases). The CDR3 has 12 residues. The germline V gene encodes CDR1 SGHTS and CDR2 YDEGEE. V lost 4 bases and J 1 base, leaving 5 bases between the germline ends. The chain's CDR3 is CASSGANTEAFF. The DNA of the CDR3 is TGTGCCAGCAGCGGGGCGAACACTGAAGCTTTCTTT.

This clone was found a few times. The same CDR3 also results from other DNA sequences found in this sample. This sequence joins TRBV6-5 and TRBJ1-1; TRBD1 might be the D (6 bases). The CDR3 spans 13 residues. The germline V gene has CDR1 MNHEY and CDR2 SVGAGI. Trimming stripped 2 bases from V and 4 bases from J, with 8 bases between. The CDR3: CASSYRGGTEAFF. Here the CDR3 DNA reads TGTGCCAGCAGTTACAGGGGGGGCACTGAAGCTTTCTTT.

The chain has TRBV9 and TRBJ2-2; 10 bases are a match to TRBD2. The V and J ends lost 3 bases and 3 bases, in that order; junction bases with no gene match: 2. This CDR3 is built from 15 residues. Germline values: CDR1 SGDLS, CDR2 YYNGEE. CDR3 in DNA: TGTGCCAGCAGCGGAGGACTAGCGGACACCGGGGAGCTGTTTTTT. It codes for CASSGGLADTGELFF.

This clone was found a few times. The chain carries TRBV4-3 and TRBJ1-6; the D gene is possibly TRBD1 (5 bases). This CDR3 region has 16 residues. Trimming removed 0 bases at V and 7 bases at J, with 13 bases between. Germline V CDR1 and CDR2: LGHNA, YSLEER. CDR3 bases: TGCGCCAGCAGCCAAGATCGGTCAGGGCGGAATTCACCCCTCCACTTT. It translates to CASSQDRSGRNSPLHF.

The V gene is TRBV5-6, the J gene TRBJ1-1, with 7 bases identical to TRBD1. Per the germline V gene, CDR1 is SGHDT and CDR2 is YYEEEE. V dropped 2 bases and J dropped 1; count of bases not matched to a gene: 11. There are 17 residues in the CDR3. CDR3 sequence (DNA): TGTGCCAGCAGCTTTTGGGCCCGACAGGGTTCGAACACTGAAGCTTTCTTT. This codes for CASSFWARQGSNTEAFF.

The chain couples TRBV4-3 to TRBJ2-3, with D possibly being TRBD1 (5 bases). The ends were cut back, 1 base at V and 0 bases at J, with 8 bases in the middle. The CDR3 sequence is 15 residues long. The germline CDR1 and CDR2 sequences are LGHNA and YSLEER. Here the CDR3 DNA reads TGCGCCAGCAGCCAAGTGGGGCTCAGCACAGATACGCAGTATTTT. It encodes CASSQVGLSTDTQYF.

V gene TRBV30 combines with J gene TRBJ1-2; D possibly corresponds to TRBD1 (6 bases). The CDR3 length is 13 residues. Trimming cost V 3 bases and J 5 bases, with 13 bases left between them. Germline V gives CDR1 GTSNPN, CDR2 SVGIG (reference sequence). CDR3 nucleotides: TGTGCCTGGAGCCGACAGGACCTTTATGGCTACACCTTC. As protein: CAWSRQDLYGYTF. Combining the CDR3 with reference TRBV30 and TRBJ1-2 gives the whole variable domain SQTIHQWPATLVQPVGSPLSLECTVEGTSNPNLYWYRQAAGRGLQLLFYSVGIGQISSEVPQNLSASRPQDRQFILSSKKLLLSDSGFYLCAWSRQDLYGYTFGSGTRLTVV.

Here the CDR3 reads CASSFRRVRTDTQYF. In DNA form, the CDR3 reads TGTGCCAGCAGCTTCCGACGGGTCCGCACAGATACGCAGTATTTT. The gene calls are TRBV7-2 and TRBJ2-3; D gene uncertain. The germline gives CDR1 SGHTA, CDR2 FQGNSA. This CDR3 is 15 amino acids long. Deletions cut 3 bases from V and 1 base from J, with 11 bases between.

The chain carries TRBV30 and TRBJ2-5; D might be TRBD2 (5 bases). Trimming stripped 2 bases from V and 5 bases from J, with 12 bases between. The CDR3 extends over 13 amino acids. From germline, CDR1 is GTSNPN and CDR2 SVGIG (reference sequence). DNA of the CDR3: TGTGCCTGGAGTTCGGGATCAGTCGAGACCCAGTACTTC. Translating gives CAWSSGSVETQYF.

CDR3 in amino acids: CASSLWGDRRTGNTIYF. The CDR3 region has the DNA TGCGCCAGCAGCTTATGGGGGGACAGAAGAACTGGAAACACCATATATTTT. The chain is built from TRBV5-1 and TRBJ1-3; 7 nucleotides line up with TRBD1. The V segment lost 2 bases and the J segment 2 bases; nucleotides outside the gene matches: 10. The CDR3 runs to 17 residues. Germline V gives CDR1 SGHRS, CDR2 YFSETQ.

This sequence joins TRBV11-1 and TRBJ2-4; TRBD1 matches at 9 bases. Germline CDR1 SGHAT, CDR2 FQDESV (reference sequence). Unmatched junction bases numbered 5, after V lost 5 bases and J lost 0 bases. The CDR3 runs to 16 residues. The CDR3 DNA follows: TGTGCCAGCAGCCCCCGGGACAGGGTAGCCAAAAACATTCAGTACTTC. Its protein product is CASSPRDRVAKNIQYF.

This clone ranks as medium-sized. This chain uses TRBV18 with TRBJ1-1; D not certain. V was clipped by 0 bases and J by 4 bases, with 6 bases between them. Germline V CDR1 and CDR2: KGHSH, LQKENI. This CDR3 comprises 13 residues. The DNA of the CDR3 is TGTGCCAGCTCACCACCCCCATTCACTGAAGCTTTCTTT. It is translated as CASSPPPFTEAFF. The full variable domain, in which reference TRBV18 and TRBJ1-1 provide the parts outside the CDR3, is NAGVMQNPRHLVRRRGQEARLRCSPMKGHSHVYWYRQLPEEGLKFMVYLQKENIIDESGMPKERFSAEFPKEGPSILRIQQVVRGDSAAYFCASSPPPFTEAFFGQGTRLTVV.

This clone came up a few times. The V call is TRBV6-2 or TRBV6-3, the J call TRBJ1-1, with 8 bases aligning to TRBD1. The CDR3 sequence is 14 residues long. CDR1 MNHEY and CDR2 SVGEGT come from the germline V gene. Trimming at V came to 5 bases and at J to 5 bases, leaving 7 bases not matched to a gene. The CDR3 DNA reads TGTGCCAGCAGTAGAGGACAGGGAGGGACTGAAGCTTTCTTT. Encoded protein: CASSRGQGGTEAFF.